These 15 T cell receptor beta chains were sequenced from one sample in a study of T cell changes during pregnancy in multiple sclerosis. Produced via immunoSEQ multiplex PCR; TCRdb's table is partial and in-frame only. The sample holds over 25,000 clones, roughly nine tenths seen once. Sequencing was performed on CD8+ T cells from peripheral blood mononuclear cells, taken before pregnancy. The source of these receptors is a female donor with multiple sclerosis, enrolled in a pregnancy study.

The V gene is TRBV5-1, the J gene TRBJ1-4, with TRBD1 matching 8 bases. The CDR3 sequence is 15 residues long. The junction had 5 bases not matched to a gene; V was cut back by 3 bases and J by 4 bases. Germline loops: CDR1 SGHRS, CDR2 YFSETQ. The CDR3 reads CASSWGTGDNEKLFF. The CDR3 DNA reads as TGCGCCAGCAGCTGGGGGACAGGAGATAATGAAAAACTGTTTTTT.

The chain carries TRBV15 and TRBJ1-4; 9 bases are a match to TRBD1. The CDR3 runs 16 residues. CDR1 and CDR2 from the germline V gene are LNHNV and YYDKDF (reference sequence). V dropped 3 bases and J dropped 5; count of bases not matched to a gene: 7. The CDR3 bases are TGTGCCACCAGCAGGGTACAGGGGGCAGGCAATGAAAAACTGTTTTTT. Protein product: CATSRVQGAGNEKLFF.

This clone was recorded only once. The rearrangement uses TRBV29-1 and TRBJ2-3; D uncertain. Germline-derived CDR1 and CDR2 are SQVTM and ANQGSEA. The CDR3 length is 11 residues. V lost 6 bases, J lost 4 bases, and 8 bases lay in between. The CDR3 DNA follows: TGCAGCGTCCATCAGGCAGATACGCAGTATTTT. Residues: CSVHQADTQYF.

CDR3 amino acids: CASSWSGNQPQHF. The CDR3 DNA follows: TGTGCCAGCAGCTGGAGCGGCAATCAGCCCCAGCATTTT. V gene TRBV5-6 combines with J gene TRBJ1-5; D not certain. The germline CDR1 and CDR2 sequences are SGHDT and YYEEEE. The CDR3 is 13 amino acids. V shed 3 bases and J shed 2 bases, with 6 bases lying between them.

V gene TRBV7-9 combines with J gene TRBJ2-7, with D maybe TRBD2 (6 bases). V lost 7 bases, J lost 1 base, and 11 bases lay in between. CDR1 and CDR2 from the germline V gene are SEHNR and FQNEAQ (reference sequence). The CDR3 is made up of 13 amino acids. Written as DNA, the CDR3 is TGTGCCAGCAATGGGGGGACTTCCTACGAGCAGTACTTC. Protein: CASNGGTSYEQYF.

This chain links TRBV5-1 with TRBJ2-1; 9 positions agree with TRBD1. This CDR3 region has 17 residues. Germline assignment: CDR1 SGHRS and CDR2 YFSETQ. V trimming: 3 bases; J trimming: 3 bases; junction bases outside the gene matches: 10. This CDR3 is CASSYQWTGAFYNEQFF. The CDR3 DNA follows: TGCGCCAGCAGCTATCAATGGACAGGGGCTTTCTACAATGAGCAGTTCTTC.

The rearrangement links TRBV7-9 to TRBJ2-7; 7 positions agree with TRBD1. V lost 5 bases, J lost 6 bases, and 13 bases stayed unmatched. CDR1 SEHNR and CDR2 FQNEAQ come from the germline V gene (reference sequence). The CDR3 consists of 15 residues. The DNA for the CDR3 is TGTGCCAGCAGCCCGCCGGGACAGTTTGTTGGCGAGCAGTACTTC. As protein: CASSPPGQFVGEQYF.

The rearrangement links TRBV6-1 to TRBJ2-5; possibly TRBD1 for D (6 bases). V lost 7 bases to trimming and J lost 7 bases, with 22 bases between them. CDR1 is MNHNS and CDR2 is SASEGT in the germline V gene. The CDR3 has 15 residues. CDR3 region: CASMAAVGTPMTQYF. The CDR3 bases are TGTGCCAGCATGGCAGCAGTTGGGACACCGATGACCCAGTACTTC.

The chain employs TRBV19 and TRBJ1-5, with D possibly being TRBD1 (6 bases). Trimming shortened V by 3 bases and J by 3 bases, and 9 bases separated the two germline ends. CDR3 length equals 14 residues. Per germline, CDR1 LNHDA and CDR2 SQIVND (reference sequence). The CDR3 DNA is TGTGCCAGTAGTATCCGGGACACCAATCAGCCCCAGCATTTT. This sequence encodes CASSIRDTNQPQHF. The whole variable domain, filled in from reference TRBV19 and TRBJ1-5, reads DGGITQSPKYLFRKEGQNVTLSCEQNLNHDAMYWYRQDPGQGLRLIYYSQIVNDFQKGDIAEGYSVSREKKESFPLTVTSAQKNPTAFYLCASSIRDTNQPQHFGDGTRLSIL.

This chain uses TRBV7-9 with TRBJ2-7; 8 bases match TRBD2. This CDR3 is 14 amino acids long. Germline V lookup: CDR1 SEHNR, CDR2 FQNEAQ (reference sequence). The V gene end was trimmed by 5 bases and the J gene end by 4 bases; junction bases not matched to a gene: 7. The CDR3 protein is CASSDGGARYEQYF. The CDR3 coding sequence is TGTGCCAGCAGCGACGGGGGGGCTAGGTACGAGCAGTACTTC.

The chain is built from TRBV19 and TRBJ1-6; D is undetermined. The V end was cut by 4 bases, the J end by 11 bases, with 18 bases between. The CDR3 loop spans 15 amino acids. CDR1 is LNHDA and CDR2 is SQIVND in the germline V gene (reference sequence). This CDR3 reads CASSTPWGGSAPLHF. CDR3 DNA: TGTGCCAGTAGTACCCCTTGGGGAGGGTCAGCACCCCTCCACTTT.

This rearrangement joins TRBV10-1 to TRBJ2-1; a possible D gene is TRBD2 (5 bases). Germline CDR1 WNHNN, CDR2 SYGVQD (reference sequence). The CDR3 contains 12 residues. Deletions cut 3 bases from V and 9 bases from J, with 9 bases between. CDR3 DNA: TGCGCCAGCAGTGAACGCAGCGGTGAGCAGTTCTTC. Translated, it gives CASSERSGEQFF.

The rearrangement links TRBV4-3 to TRBJ2-6; D may be TRBD2 (6 bases). Trimming left V 3 bases short and J 4 bases short, with 19 bases between. There are 18 residues in the CDR3. Germline V lookup: CDR1 LGHNA, CDR2 YSLEER. CDR3 sequence: CASSHRRDVEWGANVLTF. In nucleotides, the CDR3 is TGCGCCAGCAGCCACCGGCGGGACGTTGAGTGGGGGGCCAACGTCCTGACTTTC.

The chain carries TRBV6-1 and TRBJ2-6, with unresolved D. Germline V gene sequence: CDR1 MNHNS, CDR2 SASEGT. This CDR3 region has 16 residues. Trimming pared 2 bases from V and 0 bases from J, leaving 8 bases between. CDR3 sequence: CASSESGLSGANVLTF. CDR3 DNA sequence: TGTGCCAGCAGTGAATCAGGCCTCTCTGGGGCCAACGTCCTGACTTTC.

The chain has TRBV5-6 and TRBJ2-1; 12 nucleotides match TRBD2. With V trimmed by 4 bases and J by 6 bases, 17 bases remained unmatched. CDR1 SGHDT and CDR2 YYEEEE come from the germline V gene. The CDR3 is 19 residues long. Here the CDR3 DNA reads TGTGCCAGCAGCCGTGGGGTATGGACTAGCGGGGAAACAATCAATGAGCAGTTCTTC. As protein: CASSRGVWTSGETINEQFF.